This T cell receptor beta chain was profiled in a study of T cell repertoires and Cas9 in healthy adults. About the research overall: Multi-effector potency, cytotoxicity and lineage were assessed in SpCas9-reactive CD4 and CD8 T cells. Overall study results and limits: In vitro, SpCas9-reactive Tregs were reported to curb effector T cell proliferation and function.

Libraries were prepared by immunoSEQ multiplex PCR; TCRdb keeps only in-frame clonotypes and omits some of them. The table includes about 14,000 clones, 75% to 90% detected once. This clone was observed a few times. Its antigen is unknown. There are 14 residues in the CDR3. V gave up 3 bases and J gave up 4 bases; unmatched junction bases: 1. Germline loops: CDR1 SEHNR, CDR2 FQNEAQ (reference sequence). The source of this sequence is a human donor in good health. Sequenced sample: Tregs (CD4+, CD25+, CD127-, CD137-, CD154-) from PBMCs; culture status not recorded. The gene calls are TRBV7-9 and TRBJ1-3; 9 bases are a match to TRBD1. The CDR3 protein is CASSLTGGGNTIYF. DNA of the CDR3: TGTGCCAGCAGCTTGACAGGGGGAGGAAACACCATATATTTT. The complete variable domain, with remaining parts taken from reference TRBV7-9 and TRBJ1-3, reads DTGVSQNPRHKITKRGQNVTFRCDPISEHNRLYWYRQTLGQGPEFLTYFQNEAQLEKSRLLSDRFSAERPKGSFSTLEIQRTEQGDSAMYLCASSLTGGGNTIYFGEGSWLTVV.